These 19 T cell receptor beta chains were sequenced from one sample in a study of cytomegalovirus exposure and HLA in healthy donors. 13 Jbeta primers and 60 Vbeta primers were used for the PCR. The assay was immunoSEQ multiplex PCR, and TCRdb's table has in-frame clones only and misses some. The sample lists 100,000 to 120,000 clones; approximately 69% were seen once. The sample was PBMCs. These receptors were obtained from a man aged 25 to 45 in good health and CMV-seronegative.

The DNA for the CDR3 is TGTGCCAGCAGCGCCTTCGGACAGGAGAGTGAGCAGTTCTTC. Its protein is CASSAFGQESEQFF. The rearrangement uses TRBV7-2 and TRBJ2-1; 7 bases match TRBD1. The CDR3 length is 14 residues. Trimming took 5 bases from V and 9 from J; bases not matched to a gene: 10. CDR1 and CDR2 (germline): SGHTA, FQGNSA.

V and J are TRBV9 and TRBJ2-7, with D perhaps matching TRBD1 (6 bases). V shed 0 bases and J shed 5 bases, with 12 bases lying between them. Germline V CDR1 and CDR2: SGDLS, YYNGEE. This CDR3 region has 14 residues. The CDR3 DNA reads TGTGCCAGCAGCGTAGCCTCACAGGGAAACGAGCAGTACTTC. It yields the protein CASSVASQGNEQYF.

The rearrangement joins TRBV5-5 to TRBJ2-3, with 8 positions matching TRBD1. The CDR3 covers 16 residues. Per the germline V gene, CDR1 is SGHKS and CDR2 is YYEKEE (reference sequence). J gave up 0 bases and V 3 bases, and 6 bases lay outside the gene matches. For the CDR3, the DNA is TGTGCCAGCAGCTCGGGACAGGCCTCTAGCACAGATACGCAGTATTTT. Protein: CASSSGQASSTDTQYF.

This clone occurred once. This CDR3 is CASSAAGSYEQYF. CDR3 DNA: TGTGCCAGCAGTGCCGCGGGGTCCTACGAGCAGTACTTC. The chain couples TRBV25-1 to TRBJ2-7; maybe TRBD2 (6 bases). Between the trimmed V and J ends, which lost 4 bases and 1 base, there was a span of 8 bases. Germline V gene data show CDR1 as MGHDK and CDR2 as SYGVNS. The CDR3 spans 13 residues.

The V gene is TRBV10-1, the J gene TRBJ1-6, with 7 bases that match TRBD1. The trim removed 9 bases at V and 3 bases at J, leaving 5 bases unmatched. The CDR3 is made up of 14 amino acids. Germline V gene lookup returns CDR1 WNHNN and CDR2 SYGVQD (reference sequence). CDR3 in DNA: TGCGCCAGTACCGGGACAGACTATAATTCACCCCTCCACTTT. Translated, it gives CASTGTDYNSPLHF.

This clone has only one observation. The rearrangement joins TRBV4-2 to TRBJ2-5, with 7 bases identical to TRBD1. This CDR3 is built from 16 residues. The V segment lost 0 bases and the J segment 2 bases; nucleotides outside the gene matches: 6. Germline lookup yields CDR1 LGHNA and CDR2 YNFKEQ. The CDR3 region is CASSQETTGWQETQYF. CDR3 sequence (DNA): TGTGCCAGCAGCCAAGAAACGACAGGGTGGCAAGAGACCCAGTACTTC.

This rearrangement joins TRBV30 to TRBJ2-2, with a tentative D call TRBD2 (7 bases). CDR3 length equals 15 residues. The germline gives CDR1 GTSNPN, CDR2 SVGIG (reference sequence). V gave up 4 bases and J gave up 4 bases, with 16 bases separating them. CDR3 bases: TGTGCCTGGAAAAAAGGGGGGGCGGCCACCGGGGAGCTGTTTTTT. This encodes CAWKKGGAATGELFF.

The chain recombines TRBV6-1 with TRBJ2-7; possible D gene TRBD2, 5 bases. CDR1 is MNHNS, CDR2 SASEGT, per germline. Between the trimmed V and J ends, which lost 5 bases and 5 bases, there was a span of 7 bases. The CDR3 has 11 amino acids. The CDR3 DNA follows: TGTGCCAGCAGTTACGGGGACGAGCAGTACTTC. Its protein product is CASSYGDEQYF.

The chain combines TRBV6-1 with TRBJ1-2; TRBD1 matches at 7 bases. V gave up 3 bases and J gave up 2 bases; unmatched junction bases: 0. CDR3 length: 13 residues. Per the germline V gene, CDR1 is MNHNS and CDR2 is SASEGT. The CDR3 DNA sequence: TGTGCCAGCAGTGAGGGACAGAACTATGGCTACACCTTC. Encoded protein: CASSEGQNYGYTF.

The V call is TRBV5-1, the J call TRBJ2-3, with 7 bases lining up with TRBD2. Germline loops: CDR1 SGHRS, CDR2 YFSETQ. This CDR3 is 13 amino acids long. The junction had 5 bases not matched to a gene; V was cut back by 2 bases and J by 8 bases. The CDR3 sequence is CASSFWGRGTQYF. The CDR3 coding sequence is TGCGCCAGCAGCTTCTGGGGGAGGGGTACGCAGTATTTT.

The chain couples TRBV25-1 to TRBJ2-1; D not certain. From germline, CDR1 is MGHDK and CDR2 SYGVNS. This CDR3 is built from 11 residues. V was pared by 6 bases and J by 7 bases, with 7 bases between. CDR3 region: CASSPTNEQFF. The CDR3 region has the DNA TGTGCCAGCAGCCCTACGAATGAGCAGTTCTTC.

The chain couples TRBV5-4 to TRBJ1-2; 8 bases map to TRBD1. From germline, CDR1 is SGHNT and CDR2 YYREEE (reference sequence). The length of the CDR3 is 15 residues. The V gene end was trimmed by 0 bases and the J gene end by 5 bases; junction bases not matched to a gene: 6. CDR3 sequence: CASSLAGTGLYGYTF. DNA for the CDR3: TGTGCCAGCAGCTTGGCCGGGACAGGTCTTTATGGCTACACCTTC.

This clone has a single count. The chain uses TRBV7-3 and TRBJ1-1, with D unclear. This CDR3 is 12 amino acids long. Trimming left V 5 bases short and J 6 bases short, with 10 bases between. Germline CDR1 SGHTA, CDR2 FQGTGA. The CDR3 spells CASSHDGSEAFF. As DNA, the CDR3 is TGTGCCAGCAGCCATGACGGGTCTGAAGCTTTCTTT.

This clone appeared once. The CDR3 sequence: CASSAGSGAYNEQFF. CDR3 DNA: TGTGCCAGCAGCGCCGGGAGCGGGGCCTACAATGAGCAGTTCTTC. The chain has TRBV9 and TRBJ2-1; 7 bases are a match to TRBD2. This CDR3 contains 15 residues. V shed 3 bases and J 2 bases; nucleotides not matched to a gene: 5. CDR1 SGDLS and CDR2 YYNGEE come from the germline V gene. The complete variable domain, with remaining parts taken from reference TRBV9 and TRBJ2-1, reads DSGVTQTPKHLITATGQRVTLRCSPRSGDLSVYWYQQSLDQGLQFLIQYYNGEERAKGNILERFSAQQFPDLHSELNLSSLELGDSALYFCASSAGSGAYNEQFFGPGTRLTVL.

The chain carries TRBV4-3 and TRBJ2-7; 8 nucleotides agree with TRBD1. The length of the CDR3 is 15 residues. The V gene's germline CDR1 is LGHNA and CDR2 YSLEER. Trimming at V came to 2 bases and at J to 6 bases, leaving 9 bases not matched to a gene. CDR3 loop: CASSQKGQGNGEQYF. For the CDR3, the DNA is TGCGCCAGCAGCCAAAAAGGACAGGGAAATGGCGAGCAGTACTTC.

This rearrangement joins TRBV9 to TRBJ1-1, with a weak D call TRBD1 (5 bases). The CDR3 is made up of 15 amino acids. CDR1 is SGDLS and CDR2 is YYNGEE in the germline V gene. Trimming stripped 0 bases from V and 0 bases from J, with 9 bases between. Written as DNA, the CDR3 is TGTGCCAGCAGCGTAGAGGGACTTATGAACACTGAAGCTTTCTTT. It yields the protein CASSVEGLMNTEAFF.

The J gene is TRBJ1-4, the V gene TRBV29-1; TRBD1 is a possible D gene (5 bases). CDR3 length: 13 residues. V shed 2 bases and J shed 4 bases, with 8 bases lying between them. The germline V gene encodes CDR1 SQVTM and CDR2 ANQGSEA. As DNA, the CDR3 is TGCAGCGTTGAATGGCAGGGTAATGAAAAACTGTTTTTT. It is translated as CSVEWQGNEKLFF.

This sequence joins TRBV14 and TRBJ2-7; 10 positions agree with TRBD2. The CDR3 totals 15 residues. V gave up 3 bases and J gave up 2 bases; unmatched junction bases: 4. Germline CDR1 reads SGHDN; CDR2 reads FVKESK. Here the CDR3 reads CASSQVAGGPYEQYF. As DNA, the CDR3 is TGTGCCAGCAGCCAGGTAGCGGGAGGACCCTACGAGCAGTACTTC. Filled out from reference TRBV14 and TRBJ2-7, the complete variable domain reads EAGVTQFPSHSVIEKGQTVTLRCDPISGHDNLYWYRRVMGKEIKFLLHFVKESKQDESGMPNNRFLAERTGGTYSTLKVQPAELEDSGVYFCASSQVAGGPYEQYFGPGTRLTVT.

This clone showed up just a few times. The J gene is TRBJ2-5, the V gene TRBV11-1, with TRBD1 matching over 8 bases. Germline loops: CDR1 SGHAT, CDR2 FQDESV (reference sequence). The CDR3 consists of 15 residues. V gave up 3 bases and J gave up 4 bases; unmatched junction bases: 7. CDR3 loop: CASSLGQASGETQYF. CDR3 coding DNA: TGTGCCAGCAGCTTGGGACAGGCATCGGGAGAGACCCAGTACTTC. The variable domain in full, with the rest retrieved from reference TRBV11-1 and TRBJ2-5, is EAEVAQSPRYKITEKSQAVAFWCDPISGHATLYWYRQILGQGPELLVQFQDESVVDDSQLPKDRFSAERLKGVDSTLKIQPAELGDSAMYLCASSLGQASGETQYFGPGTRLLVL.